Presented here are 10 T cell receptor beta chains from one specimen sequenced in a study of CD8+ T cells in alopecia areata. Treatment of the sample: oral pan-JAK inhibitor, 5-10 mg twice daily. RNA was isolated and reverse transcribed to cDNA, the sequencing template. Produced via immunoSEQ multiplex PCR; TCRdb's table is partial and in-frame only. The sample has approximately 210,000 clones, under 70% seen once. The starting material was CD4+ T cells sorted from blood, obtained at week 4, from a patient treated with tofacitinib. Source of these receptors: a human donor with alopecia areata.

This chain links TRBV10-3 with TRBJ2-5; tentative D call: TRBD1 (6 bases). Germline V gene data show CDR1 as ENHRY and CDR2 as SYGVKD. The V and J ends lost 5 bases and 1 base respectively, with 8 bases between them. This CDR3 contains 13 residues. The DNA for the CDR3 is TGTGCCATCAGTACCAGGGGCCAAGAGACCCAGTACTTC. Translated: CAISTRGQETQYF.

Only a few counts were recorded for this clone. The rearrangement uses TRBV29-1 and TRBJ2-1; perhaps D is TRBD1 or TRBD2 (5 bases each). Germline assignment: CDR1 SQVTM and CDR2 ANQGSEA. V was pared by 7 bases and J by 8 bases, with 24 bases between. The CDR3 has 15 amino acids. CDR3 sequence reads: CSAVHSGRPNDEQFF. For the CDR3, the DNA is TGCAGCGCTGTACACTCGGGACGCCCAAACGATGAGCAGTTCTTC.

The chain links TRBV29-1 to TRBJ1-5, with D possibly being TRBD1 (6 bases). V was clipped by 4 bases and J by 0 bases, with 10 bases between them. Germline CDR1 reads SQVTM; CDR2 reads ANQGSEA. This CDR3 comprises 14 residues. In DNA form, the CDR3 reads TGCAGCGTTGGAGGACAGTCTAGCAATCAGCCCCAGCATTTT. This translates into CSVGGQSSNQPQHF.

The CDR3 protein is CSAQTGQGNYGYTF. The CDR3 DNA is TGCAGCGCCCAGACGGGACAGGGGAACTATGGCTACACCTTC. The V gene is TRBV29-1, the J gene TRBJ1-2; 10 bases map to TRBD1. The CDR3 sequence is 14 residues long. The germline gives CDR1 SQVTM, CDR2 ANQGSEA. The trim removed 7 bases at V and 2 bases at J, leaving 7 bases unmatched.

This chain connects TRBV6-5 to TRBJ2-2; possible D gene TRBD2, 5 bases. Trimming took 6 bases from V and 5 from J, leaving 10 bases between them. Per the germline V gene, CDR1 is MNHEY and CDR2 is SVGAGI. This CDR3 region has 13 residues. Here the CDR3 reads CASRTRRTGELFF. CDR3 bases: TGTGCCAGCAGAACTAGGAGGACCGGGGAGCTGTTTTTT.

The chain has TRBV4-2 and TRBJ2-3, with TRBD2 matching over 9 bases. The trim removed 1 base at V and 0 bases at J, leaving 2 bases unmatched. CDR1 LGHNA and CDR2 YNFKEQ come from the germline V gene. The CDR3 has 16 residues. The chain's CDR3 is CASSQGLAGSTDTQYF. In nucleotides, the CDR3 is TGTGCCAGCAGCCAAGGGCTAGCGGGGAGCACAGATACGCAGTATTTT.

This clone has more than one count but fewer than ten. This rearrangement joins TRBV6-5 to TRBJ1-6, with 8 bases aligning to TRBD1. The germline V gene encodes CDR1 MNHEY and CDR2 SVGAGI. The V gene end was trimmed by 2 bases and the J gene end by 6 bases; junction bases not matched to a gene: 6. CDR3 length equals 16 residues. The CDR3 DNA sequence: TGTGCCAGCAGTTACGGGGTGACAGGGGTTAATTCACCCCTCCACTTT. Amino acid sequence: CASSYGVTGVNSPLHF.

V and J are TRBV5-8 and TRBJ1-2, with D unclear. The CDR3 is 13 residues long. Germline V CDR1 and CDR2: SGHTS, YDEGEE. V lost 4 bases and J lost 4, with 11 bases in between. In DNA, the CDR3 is TGTGCCAGCAGCGGTACAGCCCCCTATGGCTACACCTTC. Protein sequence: CASSGTAPYGYTF.

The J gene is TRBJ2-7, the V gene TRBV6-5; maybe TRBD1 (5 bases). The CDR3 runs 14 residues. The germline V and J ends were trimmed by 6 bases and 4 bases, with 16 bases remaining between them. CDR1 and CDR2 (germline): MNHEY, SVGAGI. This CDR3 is CASSRTRVGYEQYF. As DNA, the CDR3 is TGTGCCAGCAGCCGGACCAGGGTTGGATACGAGCAGTACTTC.

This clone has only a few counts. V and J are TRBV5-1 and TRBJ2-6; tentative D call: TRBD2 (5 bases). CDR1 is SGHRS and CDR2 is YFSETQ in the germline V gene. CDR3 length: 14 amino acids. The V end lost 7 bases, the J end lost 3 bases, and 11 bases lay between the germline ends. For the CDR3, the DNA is TGCGCCAGCGAGGAAGGGAGTGGGGCCAACGTCCTGACTTTC. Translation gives CASEEGSGANVLTF.